A selection of T cell receptor beta chains follows, all from one sample in a study of blood T cell repertoires in COVID-19. The protocol was immunoSEQ multiplex PCR, while the TCRdb copy is restricted to in-frame clones and leaves out a portion. The sample records about 160,000 clones, about 85% being singletons. The sequencing sample was made of peripheral blood. These receptors originate from a man between 65 and 80 years old who had recovered from COVID-19. Both conserved end residues are part of each CDR3. The order of the fields is V gene, J gene, D gene, clone size, CDR3 protein, CDR3 DNA. D genes are given only for firm matches. Clone size is shown for a subset of rows, as once, few, many or a class of expanded clone.

TRBV7-2	TRBJ2-7	NA	NA	CASSSRGPGREQYF	TGTGCCAGCAGCTCCAGGGGCCCGGGGCGCGAGCAGTACTTC
TRBV6-5	TRBJ1-5	NA	NA	CASAGGQHSNQPQHF	TGTGCCAGCGCGGGGGGGCAGCATAGCAATCAGCCCCAGCATTTT
TRBV7-9	TRBJ1-2	NA	NA	CASSLVQDYGYTF	TGTGCCAGCAGCTTAGTACAGGACTATGGCTACACCTTC
TRBV19	TRBJ1-1	NA	many	CASTPGSGRNTEAFF	TGTGCCAGTACCCCAGGGTCAGGGCGGAACACTGAAGCTTTCTTT
TRBV2	TRBJ1-2	NA	medium-sized	CASSAWGQGNYGYTF	TGTGCCAGCAGTGCCTGGGGGCAGGGTAACTATGGCTACACCTTC
TRBV5-6	TRBJ1-5	TRBD1	NA	CASSLAGGGNQPQHF	TGTGCCAGCAGCTTGGCAGGGGGCGGCAATCAGCCCCAGCATTTT
TRBV9	TRBJ1-4	TRBD1	NA	CASSPRTGYDEKLFF	TGTGCCAGCAGCCCCCGGACAGGGTACGATGAAAAACTGTTTTTT
TRBV19	TRBJ2-7	TRBD1	NA	CASSRTGRSFEQYF	TGTGCCAGTAGCAGGACAGGGCGTTCATTCGAGCAGTACTTC
TRBV5-4	TRBJ2-7	TRBD2	NA	CASSVGLAQVPNSYEQYF	TGTGCCAGCAGCGTAGGACTAGCCCAAGTACCCAACTCCTACGAGCAGTACTTC
TRBV7-3	TRBJ1-1	NA	few	CASSLTVSTEAFF	TGTGCCAGCAGCTTAACGGTGAGCACTGAAGCTTTCTTT
TRBV3-1/TRBV3-2	TRBJ1-1	NA	NA	CASSLQSLNTEAFF	TGTGCCAGCAGCCTACAGAGCCTGAACACTGAAGCTTTCTTT
TRBV5-1	TRBJ1-1	NA	NA	CASSKQQGPTEAFF	TGCGCCAGCAGCAAGCAACAGGGCCCCACTGAAGCTTTCTTT
TRBV6-5	TRBJ1-5	NA	NA	CASRSSRAESEPQHF	TGTGCCAGCAGGTCCTCGCGGGCCGAGAGTGAGCCCCAGCATTTT
TRBV6-2/TRBV6-3	TRBJ1-1	NA	NA	CASSYEVGERDTEAFF	TGTGCCAGCAGTTACGAGGTCGGTGAGAGGGACACTGAAGCTTTCTTT
TRBV21-1	TRBJ2-7	NA	NA	CASSTLSGRPYEQYF	TGTGCCAGCAGCACCCTTAGCGGCAGACCCTACGAGCAGTACTTC
TRBV4-1	TRBJ2-3	TRBD2	NA	CASSQDRSGRTDTQYF	TGCGCCAGCAGCCAAGATAGAAGCGGGAGAACAGATACGCAGTATTTT
TRBV29-1	TRBJ2-2	NA	NA	CSVGQGTIAGELFF	TGCAGCGTTGGGCAGGGGACAATCGCCGGGGAGCTGTTTTTT
TRBV18	TRBJ1-1	NA	NA	CASSPTGGSTEAFF	TGTGCCAGCTCACCCACGGGAGGGAGCACTGAAGCTTTCTTT
TRBV24-1	TRBJ2-1	NA	NA	CATSDPSSYNEQFF	TGTGCCACCAGTGACCCGAGCTCCTACAATGAGCAGTTCTTC
TRBV6-5	TRBJ1-5	NA	NA	CASSQSDSNQPQHF	TGTGCCAGCAGCCAGTCAGATAGCAATCAGCCCCAGCATTTT
TRBV6-6	TRBJ2-7	TRBD1	NA	CASQKQTGAYEQYF	TGTGCCAGCCAAAAACAGACAGGGGCCTACGAGCAGTACTTC
TRBV6-5	TRBJ1-2	TRBD1	few	CASRPDREWNYGYTF	TGTGCCAGCAGGCCCGACAGGGAGTGGAACTATGGCTACACCTTC
TRBV7-2	TRBJ2-7	TRBD1	NA	CASSLSGTEVFYEQYF	TGTGCCAGCAGCTTATCAGGGACAGAGGTCTTCTACGAGCAGTACTTC
TRBV9	TRBJ2-7	NA	NA	CASSVASNSNEQYF	TGTGCCAGCAGCGTAGCTAGCAATTCAAACGAGCAGTACTTC
TRBV5-6	TRBJ2-7	TRBD1	NA	CASSYTGEEQYF	TGTGCCAGCAGTTATACAGGGGAAGAGCAGTACTTC
TRBV6-1	TRBJ1-1	NA	NA	CASSDVVGRPIEAFF	TGTGCCAGCAGTGACGTCGTTGGGAGACCCATTGAAGCTTTCTTT
TRBV7-2	TRBJ2-7	NA	NA	CASSISIGSSYEQYF	TGTGCCAGCAGCATTAGCATCGGGAGTTCCTACGAGCAGTACTTC
TRBV4-1	TRBJ2-7	TRBD1	NA	CASSQVWDRAYEQYF	TGCGCCAGCAGCCAAGTCTGGGACAGGGCGTACGAGCAGTACTTC
TRBV6-2/TRBV6-3	TRBJ2-3	NA	NA	CASSYPDTQADTQYF	TGTGCCAGCAGTTACCCGGACACGCAGGCAGATACGCAGTATTTT
TRBV19	TRBJ1-1	NA	NA	CASLRWAGLNTEAFF	TGTGCCAGCCTCAGATGGGCAGGGTTGAACACTGAAGCTTTCTTT
TRBV19	TRBJ1-2	NA	NA	CASSPDSFHYGYTF	TGTGCCAGTAGTCCCGACAGTTTCCACTATGGCTACACCTTC
TRBV21-1	TRBJ2-7	NA	NA	CASSKGGRGEVYSYEQYF	TGTGCCAGCAGCAAAGGGGGCAGGGGCGAGGTTTACTCCTACGAGCAGTACTTC
TRBV5-4	TRBJ2-5	NA	NA	CASSLFGDGETQYF	TGTGCCAGCAGCTTGTTCGGAGATGGAGAGACCCAGTACTTC